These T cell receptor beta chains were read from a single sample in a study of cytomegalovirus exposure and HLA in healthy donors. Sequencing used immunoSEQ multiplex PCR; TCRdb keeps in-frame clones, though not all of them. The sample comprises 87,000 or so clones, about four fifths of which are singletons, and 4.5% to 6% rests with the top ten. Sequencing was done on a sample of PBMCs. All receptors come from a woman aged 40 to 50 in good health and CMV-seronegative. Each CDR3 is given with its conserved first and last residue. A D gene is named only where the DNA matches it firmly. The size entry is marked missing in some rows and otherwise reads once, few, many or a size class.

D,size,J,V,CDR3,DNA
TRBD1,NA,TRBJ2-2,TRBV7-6,CASSLSGTGNTGELFF,TGTGCCAGCAGCTTGTCCGGGACAGGGAACACCGGGGAGCTGTTTTTT
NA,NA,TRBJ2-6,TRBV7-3,CASSRESAVSGANVLTF,TGTGCCAGCAGCAGGGAGTCGGCCGTGTCTGGGGCCAACGTCCTGACTTTC
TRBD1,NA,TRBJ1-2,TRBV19,CASSRGDRTIFGHYGYTF,TGTGCCAGTAGTAGAGGGGACAGAACCATCTTCGGGCACTATGGCTACACCTTC
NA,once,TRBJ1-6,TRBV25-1,CATSRGTENSPLHF,TGTGCCACATCCCGCGGGACGGAAAATTCACCCCTCCACTTT
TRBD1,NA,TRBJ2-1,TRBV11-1,CASSLAPLRTGDHEQFF,TGTGCCAGCAGCTTAGCGCCCCTCCGGACAGGGGATCATGAGCAGTTCTTC
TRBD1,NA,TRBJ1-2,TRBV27,CASSLKGQGPYGYTF,TGTGCCAGCAGTCTGAAAGGACAGGGGCCCTATGGCTACACCTTC
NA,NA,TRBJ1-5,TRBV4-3,CASSQVGSPNQPQHF,TGCGCCAGCAGCCAAGTAGGTAGCCCAAATCAGCCCCAGCATTTT
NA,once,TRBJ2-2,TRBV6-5,CASGLTTGELFF,TGTGCCAGTGGACTGACCACCGGGGAGCTGTTTTTT
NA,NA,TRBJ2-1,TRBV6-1,CASSELAGSYNEQFF,TGTGCCAGCAGTGAATTGGCGGGATCCTACAATGAGCAGTTCTTC
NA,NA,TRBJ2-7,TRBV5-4,CASSWGQGSYEQYF,TGTGCCAGCAGCTGGGGGCAGGGTAGTTACGAGCAGTACTTC
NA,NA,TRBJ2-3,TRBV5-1,CASRTGFVTDTQYF,TGCGCCAGCAGAACGGGGTTTGTCACAGATACGCAGTATTTT
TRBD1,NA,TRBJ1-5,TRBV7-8,CASSLDRGRQPQHF,TGTGCCAGCAGCTTAGACAGGGGAAGACAGCCCCAGCATTTT
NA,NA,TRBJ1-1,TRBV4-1,CASSQSPVLNTEAFF,TGCGCCAGCAGCCAGAGCCCCGTACTGAACACTGAAGCTTTCTTT
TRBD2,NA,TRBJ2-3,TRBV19,CASSPRGGSTDTQYF,TGTGCCAGTAGCCCGCGGGGGGGCAGCACAGATACGCAGTATTTT
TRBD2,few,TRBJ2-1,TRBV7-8,CASSRTGGTSGGAGHEQFF,TGTGCCAGCAGCCGTACAGGAGGGACTAGCGGGGGGGCCGGCCATGAGCAGTTCTTC
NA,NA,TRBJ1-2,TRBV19,CATRQQVIDGYTF,TGTGCCACACGCCAACAGGTGATTGATGGCTACACCTTC
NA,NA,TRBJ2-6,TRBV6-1,CASSEGAGAGANVLTF,TGTGCCAGCAGTGAGGGCGCAGGGGCTGGGGCCAACGTCCTGACTTTC
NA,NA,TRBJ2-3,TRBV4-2,CASSQDLATVKDTQYF,TGTGCCAGCAGCCAAGATTTGGCGACAGTAAAGGATACGCAGTATTTT
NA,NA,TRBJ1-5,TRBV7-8,CASSYGGDVHF,TGTGCCAGCAGCTACGGAGGGGACGTACATTTT
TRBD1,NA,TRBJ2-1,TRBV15,CATSRIKTGTYNEQFF,TGTGCCACCAGCAGGATAAAGACAGGGACCTACAATGAGCAGTTCTTC
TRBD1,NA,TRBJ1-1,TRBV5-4,CASSSGQMNTEAFF,TGTGCCAGCAGCTCGGGACAGATGAACACTGAAGCTTTCTTT
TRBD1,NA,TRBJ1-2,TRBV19,CASSLLGQGPYGYTF,TGTGCCAGTAGTTTACTCGGACAGGGCCCCTATGGCTACACCTTC
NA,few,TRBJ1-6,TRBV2,CASSGSRSSYNSPLHF,TGTGCCAGCAGCGGGAGCAGGAGCTCCTATAATTCACCCCTCCACTTT
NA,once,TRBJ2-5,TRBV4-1,CASSQDAAGETQYF,TGCGCCAGCAGCCAAGACGCTGCAGGGGAGACCCAGTACTTC
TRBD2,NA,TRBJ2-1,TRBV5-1,CASSVAGYGSDEQFF,TGCGCCAGCAGCGTAGCGGGGTATGGGAGCGATGAGCAGTTCTTC
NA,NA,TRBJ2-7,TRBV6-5,CASSYGGAGSYEQYF,TGTGCCAGCAGTTACGGCGGGGCAGGGTCCTACGAGCAGTACTTC
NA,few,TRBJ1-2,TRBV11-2,CASSSSTGNYGYTF,TGTGCCAGCAGCTCGAGCACAGGGAACTATGGCTACACCTTC
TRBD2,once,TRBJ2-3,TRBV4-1,CASSRGLAVSTDTQYF,TGCGCCAGCAGCCGCGGACTAGCGGTTAGCACAGATACGCAGTATTTT
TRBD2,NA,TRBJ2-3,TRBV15,CATSSRVAGADTQYF,TGTGCCACCAGCAGTAGGGTAGCGGGGGCAGATACGCAGTATTTT
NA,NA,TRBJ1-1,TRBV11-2,CASSFGTEAFF,TGTGCCAGCAGCTTCGGCACTGAAGCTTTCTTT
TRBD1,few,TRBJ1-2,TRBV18,CASSPRTGSLGYTF,TGTGCCAGCTCACCTAGGACAGGGAGTCTTGGCTACACCTTC
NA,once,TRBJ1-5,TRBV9,CASSATNQPQHF,TGTGCCAGCAGCGCCACTAATCAGCCCCAGCATTTT
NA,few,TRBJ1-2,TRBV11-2,CASSSLKGEANYGYTF,TGTGCCAGCAGCTCACTCAAAGGGGAAGCTAACTATGGCTACACCTTC
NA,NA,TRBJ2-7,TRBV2,CASSELAGGDEQYF,TGTGCCAGCAGTGAATTGGCCGGGGGTGACGAGCAGTACTTC
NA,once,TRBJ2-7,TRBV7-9,CASSSWGRGSHYEQYF,TGTGCCAGCAGCTCCTGGGGGCGGGGGTCTCACTACGAGCAGTACTTC
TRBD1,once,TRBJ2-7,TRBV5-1,CASSLVSMRTGAGEQYF,TGCGCCAGCAGCTTGGTTTCGATGCGGACAGGAGCCGGGGAGCAGTACTTC
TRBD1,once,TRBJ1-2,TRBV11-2,CASSLEGQGYGYTF,TGTGCCAGCAGCTTAGAGGGACAGGGGTATGGCTACACCTTC
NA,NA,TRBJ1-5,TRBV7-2,CASSPSLAGANQPQHF,TGTGCCAGCAGCCCCTCCCTGGCAGGGGCGAATCAGCCCCAGCATTTT
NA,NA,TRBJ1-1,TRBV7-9,CASRLTGNTEAFF,TGTGCCAGCAGGTTGACAGGGAACACTGAAGCTTTCTTT
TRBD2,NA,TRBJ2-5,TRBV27,CASSPTLGLAGGKWETQYF,TGTGCCAGCAGTCCAACCCTCGGACTAGCGGGGGGCAAATGGGAGACCCAGTACTTC
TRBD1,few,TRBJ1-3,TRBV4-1,CASSLSQGQGRTGNTIYF,TGCGCCAGCAGCCTTAGCCAAGGACAGGGGAGGACCGGAAACACCATATATTTT
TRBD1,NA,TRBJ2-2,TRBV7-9,CASSKGQGFYTGELFF,TGTGCCAGCAGCAAGGGACAGGGGTTCTACACCGGGGAGCTGTTTTTT